This T cell receptor beta chain was captured by sequencing in a study of patients and donors after allogeneic stem cell transplantation. TCRdb reprocessed the RT-PCR reads with MiXCR, giving one entry per CDR3 protein. The table lists about a million distinct CDR3 sequences, over 15% of them singletons. V lost 0 bases to trimming and J lost 6 bases, with 15 bases between them. CDR1 is SGHRS, CDR2 YFSETQ, per germline. The CDR3 loop spans 15 amino acids. The sequence was obtained from a human donor who was either an allogeneic HSCT recipient or a stem cell or donor lymphocyte infusion donor (not recorded which). It is not recorded whose cells these are; they may come from a transplant donor. J is TRBJ1-2 and V is TRBV5-1, with D possibly being TRBD1 (6 bases). Sequencing was performed on blood, either unsorted or a sorted T cell fraction (not recorded which). The CDR3 spells CASSLAPQGWNGYTF. The CDR3 nucleotides read TGCGCCAGCAGCTTGGCCCCACAGGGCTGGAATGGCTACACCTTC.